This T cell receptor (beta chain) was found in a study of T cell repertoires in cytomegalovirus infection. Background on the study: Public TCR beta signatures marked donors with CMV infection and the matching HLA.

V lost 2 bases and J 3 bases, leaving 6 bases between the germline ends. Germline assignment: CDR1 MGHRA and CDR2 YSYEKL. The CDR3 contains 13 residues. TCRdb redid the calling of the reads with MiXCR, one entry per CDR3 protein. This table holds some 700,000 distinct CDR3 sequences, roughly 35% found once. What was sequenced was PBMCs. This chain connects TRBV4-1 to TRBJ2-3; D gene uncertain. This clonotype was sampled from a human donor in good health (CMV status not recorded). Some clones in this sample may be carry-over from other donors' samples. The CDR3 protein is CASSQLFTDTQYF. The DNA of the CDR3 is TGCGCCAGCAGCCAACTTTTTACAGATACGCAGTATTTT.